Below are 20 T cell receptor beta chains sequenced from a single sample in a study of identifying expanded T cells in peripheral blood. Assay used: immunoSEQ multiplex PCR; TCRdb lists only in-frame clones, some missing. The data hold under 120,000 clones, with approximately 90% observed a single time. Sequencing was carried out using blood. These receptors all stem from a person aged 18-69 years in good health.

The J gene is TRBJ2-5, the V gene TRBV29-1; 9 bases match TRBD1. V trimming: 4 bases; J trimming: 2 bases; junction bases outside the gene matches: 5. Germline CDR1 and CDR2: SQVTM and ANQGSEA. The CDR3 is 14 residues long. In DNA form, the CDR3 reads TGCAGCGTTGGCATGGGGACAGGGCAAGAGACCCAGTACTTC. Its protein product is CSVGMGTGQETQYF. The full variable domain, with the rest looked up from reference TRBV29-1 and TRBJ2-5, is SAVISQKPSRDICQRGTSLTIQCQVDSQVTMMFWYRQQPGQSLTLIATANQGSEATYESGFVIDKFPISRPNLTFSTLTVSNMSPEDSSIYLCSVGMGTGQETQYFGPGTRLLVL.

The chain couples TRBV27 to TRBJ1-2, with TRBD1 matching over 11 bases. CDR1 and CDR2 (germline): MNHEY, SMNVEV (reference sequence). J was trimmed by 5 bases and V by 10 bases; bases with no gene match: 6. The CDR3 is made up of 13 amino acids. CDR3 bases: TGTGCCACAAAGGACAGGGGGCCGTATGGCTACACCTTC. Translation gives CATKDRGPYGYTF.

The chain uses TRBV18 and TRBJ2-1; no firm D call. Germline V gene sequence: CDR1 KGHSH, CDR2 LQKENI. This CDR3 contains 15 residues. V dropped 5 bases and J dropped 2 bases, with 13 bases sitting between them. The chain's CDR3 is CASSTLSATYNEQFF. In nucleotides, the CDR3 is TGTGCCAGCTCAACCCTCTCGGCCACCTACAATGAGCAGTTCTTC.

The chain links TRBV29-1 to TRBJ2-7; D may be TRBD2 (6 bases). There are 13 residues in the CDR3. The germline V gene has CDR1 SQVTM and CDR2 ANQGSEA. Trimming removed 5 bases from V and 4 bases from J, with 15 bases in between. The CDR3 here is CSVRGRRGYEQYF. The CDR3 nucleotides are TGCAGCGTTCGGGGACGCCGGGGGTACGAGCAGTACTTC.

The J gene is TRBJ1-2, the V gene TRBV28, with 8 bases that match TRBD1. The CDR3 consists of 15 residues. Trimming cost V 5 bases and J 2 bases; bases outside gene matches: 7. Looked up from germline, CDR1 is MDHEN and CDR2 is SYDVKM. CDR3 in amino acids: CASSPVRGPNYGYTF. CDR3 DNA sequence: TGTGCCAGCAGTCCAGTCAGGGGGCCCAACTATGGCTACACCTTC.

V gene TRBV4-1 combines with J gene TRBJ1-5; D is unclear. The CDR3 length is 16 residues. Trimming cost V 0 bases and J 4 bases, with 13 bases left between them. Germline assignment: CDR1 MGHRA and CDR2 YSYEKL. The CDR3 DNA is TGCGCCAGCAGCCAAGATCCAGGCTACGATAATCAGCCCCAGCATTTT. Translation gives CASSQDPGYDNQPQHF.

The chain carries TRBV7-9 and TRBJ2-6, with D perhaps matching TRBD1 or TRBD2 (5 bases each). V lost 4 bases and J 0 bases, leaving 16 bases between the germline ends. The CDR3 length is 18 residues. From germline, CDR1 is SEHNR and CDR2 FQNEAQ (reference sequence). CDR3 region: CASSWDLVWSSGANVLTF. CDR3 coding DNA: TGTGCCAGCAGCTGGGACCTTGTGTGGAGCTCTGGGGCCAACGTCCTGACTTTC.

This chain links TRBV18 with TRBJ2-7; D remains ambiguous. CDR3 size: 14 residues. Germline V gene lookup returns CDR1 KGHSH and CDR2 LQKENI. Trimming shortened V by 0 bases and J by 2 bases, and 8 bases separated the two germline ends. The chain's CDR3 is CASSPPSYPYEQYF. Here the CDR3 DNA reads TGTGCCAGCTCACCACCGAGTTATCCCTACGAGCAGTACTTC.

This clone was counted only a few times. The V and J genes are TRBV5-4 and TRBJ2-1, with D uncertain. This CDR3 contains 16 residues. V was clipped by 5 bases and J by 0 bases, with 15 bases between them. Per germline, CDR1 SGHNT and CDR2 YYREEE (reference sequence). Written as DNA, the CDR3 is TGTGCCAGCAGTCCCACCCCAATAAGCTCCTACAATGAGCAGTTCTTC. Translation: CASSPTPISSYNEQFF.

This chain joins TRBV28 and TRBJ1-2, with TRBD1 identical over 10 bases. This CDR3 region has 17 residues. Trimming took 10 bases from V and 5 from J; bases not matched to a gene: 19. The germline gives CDR1 MDHEN, CDR2 SYDVKM. The CDR3 bases are TGTGCCACCCTTATACTCCGGGACAGGGGAGTAAGTTATGGCTACACCTTC. This encodes CATLILRDRGVSYGYTF.

The chain couples TRBV7-6 to TRBJ2-1; D call uncertain. The CDR3 consists of 13 residues. Trimming pared 1 base from V and 5 bases from J, leaving 6 bases between. Looked up from germline, CDR1 is SGHVS and CDR2 is FNYEAQ. The CDR3: CASSLGENNEQFF. The CDR3 DNA is TGTGCCAGCAGCTTAGGCGAAAACAATGAGCAGTTCTTC. The full variable domain, completed using reference TRBV7-6 and TRBJ2-1, is GAGVSQSPRYKVTKRGQDVALRCDPISGHVSLYWYRQALGQGPEFLTYFNYEAQQDKSGLPNDRFSAERPEGSISTLTIQRTEQRDSAMYRCASSLGENNEQFFGPGTRLTVL.

In this sample, this clone turned up once. The genes are TRBV2 and TRBJ2-1, with 10 bases fitting TRBD2. V was clipped by 6 bases and J by 8 bases; unmatched bases: 7. This CDR3 region has 14 residues. From germline, CDR1 is SNHLY and CDR2 FYNNEI. CDR3 sequence: CASSPSGGTDEQFF. DNA for the CDR3: TGTGCCAGCAGCCCTAGCGGGGGTACCGATGAGCAGTTCTTC. Full variable domain (remainder filled in from reference TRBV2 and TRBJ2-1): EPEVTQTPSHQVTQMGQEVILRCVPISNHLYFYWYRQILGQKVEFLVSFYNNEISEKSEIFDDQFSVERPDGSNFTLKIRSTKLEDSAMYFCASSPSGGTDEQFFGPGTRLTVL.

This sequence joins TRBV7-9 and TRBJ1-3; no reliable D call. Germline V CDR1 and CDR2: SEHNR, FQNEAQ (reference sequence). Trimming took off 0 bases at V and 4 bases at J, with 7 bases between the two ends. This CDR3 region has 14 residues. The CDR3 DNA follows: TGTGCCAGCAGCTTAGCCTCAGAAGGAAACACCATATATTTT. It specifies CASSLASEGNTIYF.

V gene TRBV30 combines with J gene TRBJ1-2, with D tentatively TRBD1 (6 bases). This CDR3 contains 13 residues. The germline V and J ends were trimmed by 4 bases and 4 bases, with 13 bases remaining between them. Per germline, CDR1 GTSNPN and CDR2 SVGIG (reference sequence). The CDR3 spells CAWNGGTTYGYTF. The CDR3 DNA follows: TGTGCCTGGAACGGGGGCACGACCTATGGCTACACCTTC.

The CDR3 DNA is TGTGCCAGCAGCTTGGGTAGGACTGAAGCTTTCTTT. Its protein is CASSLGRTEAFF. The chain links TRBV13 to TRBJ1-1; D gene unclear. The germline V and J ends were trimmed by 3 bases and 5 bases, with 7 bases remaining between them. CDR1 and CDR2 (germline): PRHDT, FYEKMQ (reference sequence). This CDR3 contains 12 residues.

The chain uses TRBV28 and TRBJ1-1; 8 bases are a match to TRBD1. CDR1 is MDHEN and CDR2 is SYDVKM in the germline V gene. This CDR3 spans 15 amino acids. V dropped 10 bases and J dropped 2; count of bases not matched to a gene: 12. CDR3 DNA: TGTGCCACCCAGGGGGCTCCGATCCCAAACACTGAAGCTTTCTTT. Protein product: CATQGAPIPNTEAFF.

This clone was seen a few times. J is TRBJ2-7 and V is TRBV19, with D uncertain. Trimming removed 4 bases from V and 3 bases from J, with 13 bases in between. Germline V gives CDR1 LNHDA, CDR2 SQIVND (reference sequence). The CDR3 loop spans 14 amino acids. The CDR3 here is CASSTSVRFYEQYF. The CDR3 coding sequence is TGTGCCAGTAGTACCTCCGTCCGGTTCTACGAGCAGTACTTC.

This rearrangement joins TRBV28 to TRBJ1-4; tentative D call: TRBD1 (5 bases). The V and J ends lost 6 bases and 10 bases respectively, with 18 bases between them. Germline V CDR1 and CDR2: MDHEN, SYDVKM. CDR3 length equals 14 residues. In nucleotides, the CDR3 is TGTGCCAGCAGCGTTCCGGGACGGACCATAAAACTGTTTTTT. Encoded protein: CASSVPGRTIKLFF.

This clone has a single count. The V gene is TRBV15, the J gene TRBJ1-5, with D possibly being TRBD1 (6 bases). Trimming removed 1 base at V and 6 bases at J, with 16 bases between. The CDR3 extends over 16 amino acids. Germline assignment: CDR1 LNHNV and CDR2 YYDKDF (reference sequence). CDR3 sequence (DNA): TGTGCCACCAGCAGAGTATACAGGGACGTGGGTCAGCCCCAGCATTTT. It encodes CATSRVYRDVGQPQHF.

The chain links TRBV6-5 to TRBJ1-2; D ambiguous. V was shortened by 0 bases and J by 6 bases, with 14 bases between the two germline ends. CDR3 length equals 15 residues. Germline CDR1 reads MNHEY; CDR2 reads SVGAGI. CDR3 coding DNA: TGTGCCAGCAGTTACTCGAGTCGCCAGAATCATGGCTACACCTTC. Translation: CASSYSSRQNHGYTF.